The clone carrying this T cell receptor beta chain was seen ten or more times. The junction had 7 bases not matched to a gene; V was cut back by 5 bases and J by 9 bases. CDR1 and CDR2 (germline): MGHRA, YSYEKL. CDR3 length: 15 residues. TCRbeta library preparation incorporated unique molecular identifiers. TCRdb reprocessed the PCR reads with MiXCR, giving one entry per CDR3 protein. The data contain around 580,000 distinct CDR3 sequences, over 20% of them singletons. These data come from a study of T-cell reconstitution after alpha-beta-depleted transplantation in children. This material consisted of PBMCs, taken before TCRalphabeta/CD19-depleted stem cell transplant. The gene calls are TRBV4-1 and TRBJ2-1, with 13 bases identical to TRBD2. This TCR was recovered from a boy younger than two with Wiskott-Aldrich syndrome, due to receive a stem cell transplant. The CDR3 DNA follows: TGCGCCAGCAGCATCGGACTAGCGGGAGAACGTGAGCAGTTCTTC. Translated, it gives CASSIGLAGEREQFF.